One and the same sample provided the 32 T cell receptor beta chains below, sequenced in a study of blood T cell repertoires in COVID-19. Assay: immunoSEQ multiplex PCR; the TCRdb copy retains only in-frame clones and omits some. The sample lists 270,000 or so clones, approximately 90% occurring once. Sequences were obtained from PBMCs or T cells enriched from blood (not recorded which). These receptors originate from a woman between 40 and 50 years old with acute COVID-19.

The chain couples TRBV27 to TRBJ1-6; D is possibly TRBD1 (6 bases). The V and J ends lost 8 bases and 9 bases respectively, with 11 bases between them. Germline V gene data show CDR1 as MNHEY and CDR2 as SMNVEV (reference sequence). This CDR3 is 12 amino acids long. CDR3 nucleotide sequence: TGTGCCAGCGGGGACAACCCTTCACCCCTCCACTTT. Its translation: CASGDNPSPLHF.

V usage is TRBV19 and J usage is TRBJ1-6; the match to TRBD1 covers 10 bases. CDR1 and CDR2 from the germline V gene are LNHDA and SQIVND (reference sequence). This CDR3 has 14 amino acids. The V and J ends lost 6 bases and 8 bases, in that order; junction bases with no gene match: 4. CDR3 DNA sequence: TGTGCCAGTAGAAAGGACAGGGGGTATTCACCCCTCCACTTT. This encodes CASRKDRGYSPLHF.

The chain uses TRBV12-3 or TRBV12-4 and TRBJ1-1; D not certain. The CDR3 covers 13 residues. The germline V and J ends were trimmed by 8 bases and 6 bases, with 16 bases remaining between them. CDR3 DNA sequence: TGTGCCAGCCAGAGCCGGGGTACCGCTGAAGCTTTCTTT. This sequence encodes CASQSRGTAEAFF.

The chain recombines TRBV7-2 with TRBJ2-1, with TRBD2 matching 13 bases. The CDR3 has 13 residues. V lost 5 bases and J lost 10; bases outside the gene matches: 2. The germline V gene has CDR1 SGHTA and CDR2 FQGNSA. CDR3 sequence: CASSLGLAGEQFF. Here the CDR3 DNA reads TGTGCCAGCAGCCTGGGACTAGCGGGGGAGCAGTTCTTC.

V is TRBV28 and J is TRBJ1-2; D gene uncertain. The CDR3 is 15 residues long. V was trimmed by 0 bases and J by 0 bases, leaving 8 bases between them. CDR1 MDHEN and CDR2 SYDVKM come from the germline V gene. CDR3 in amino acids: CASSLWAVTNYGYTF. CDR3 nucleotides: TGTGCCAGCAGTTTATGGGCGGTTACTAACTATGGCTACACCTTC.

The CDR3 nucleotides read TGCGCCAGCAGCCGCATAGACAGGGTGGTAGCTTTCTTT. It codes for CASSRIDRVVAFF. The V and J genes are TRBV4-3 and TRBJ1-1; 7 bases map to TRBD1. The germline CDR1 and CDR2 sequences are LGHNA and YSLEER. V shed 4 bases, J shed 10 bases, and the junction held 9 bases outside the gene matches. The CDR3 extends over 13 amino acids.

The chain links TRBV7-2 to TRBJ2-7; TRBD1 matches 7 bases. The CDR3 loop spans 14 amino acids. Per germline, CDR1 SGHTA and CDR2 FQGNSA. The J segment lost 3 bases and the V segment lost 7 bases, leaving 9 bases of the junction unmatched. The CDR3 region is CASNAGTAYYEQYF. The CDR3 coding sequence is TGTGCCAGCAACGCCGGGACAGCCTACTACGAGCAGTACTTC.

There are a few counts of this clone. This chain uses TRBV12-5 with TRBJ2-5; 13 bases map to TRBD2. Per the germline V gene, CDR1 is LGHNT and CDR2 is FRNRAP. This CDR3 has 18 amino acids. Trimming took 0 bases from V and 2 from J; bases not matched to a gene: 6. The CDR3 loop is CASGLVLAGGPSQETQYF. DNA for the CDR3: TGTGCTAGTGGTTTGGTACTAGCGGGAGGGCCAAGTCAAGAGACCCAGTACTTC. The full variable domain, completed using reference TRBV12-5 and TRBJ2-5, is DARVTQTPRHKVTEMGQEVTMRCQPILGHNTVFWYRQTMMQGLELLAYFRNRAPLDDSGMPKDRFSAEMPDATLATLKIQPSEPRDSAVYFCASGLVLAGGPSQETQYFGPGTRLLVL.

DNA for the CDR3: TGTGCCAGCAGCGTGACTAGCGGCACCGGGGAGCTGTTTTTT. This encodes CASSVTSGTGELFF. The J gene is TRBJ2-2, the V gene TRBV11-2; 9 bases are a match to TRBD2. The germline V gene encodes CDR1 SGHAT and CDR2 FQNNGV. Trimming at V came to 5 bases and at J to 4 bases, leaving 2 bases not matched to a gene. The CDR3 is made up of 14 amino acids.

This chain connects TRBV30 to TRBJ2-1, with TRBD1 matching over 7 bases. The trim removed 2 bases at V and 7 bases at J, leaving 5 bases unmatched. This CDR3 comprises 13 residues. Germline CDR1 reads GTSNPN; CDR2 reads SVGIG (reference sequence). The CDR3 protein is CAWSHKGANEQFF. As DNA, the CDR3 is TGTGCCTGGAGTCATAAGGGGGCAAATGAGCAGTTCTTC.

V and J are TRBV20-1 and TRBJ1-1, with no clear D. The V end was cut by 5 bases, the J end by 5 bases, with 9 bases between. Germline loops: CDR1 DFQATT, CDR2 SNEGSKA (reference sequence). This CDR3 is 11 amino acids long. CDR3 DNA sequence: TGCAGTGCTGTTGAGGGAACTGAAGCTTTCTTT. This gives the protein CSAVEGTEAFF.

This CDR3 reads CASSYKADSYEQYF. CDR3 coding DNA: TGTGCCAGCAGTTACAAAGCGGACTCCTACGAGCAGTACTTC. The chain is built from TRBV6-5 and TRBJ2-7, with D perhaps matching TRBD2 (5 bases). CDR1 is MNHEY, CDR2 SVGAGI, per germline. The CDR3 is made up of 14 amino acids. V lost 2 bases and J lost 0, with 8 bases in between.

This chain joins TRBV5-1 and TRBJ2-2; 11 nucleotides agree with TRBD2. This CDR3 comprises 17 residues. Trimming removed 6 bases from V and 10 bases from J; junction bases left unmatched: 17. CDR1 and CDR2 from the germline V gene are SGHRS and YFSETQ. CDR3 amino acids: CASTLRAGTSGYMELFF. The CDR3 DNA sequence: TGCGCCAGCACCCTGCGCGCGGGGACTAGCGGTTATATGGAGCTGTTTTTT.

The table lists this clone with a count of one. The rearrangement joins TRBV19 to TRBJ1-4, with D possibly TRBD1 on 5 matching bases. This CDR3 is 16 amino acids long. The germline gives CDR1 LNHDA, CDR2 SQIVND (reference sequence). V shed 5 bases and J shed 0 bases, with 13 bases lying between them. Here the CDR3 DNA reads TGTGCCAGTAGTCTCATTGGGGCAGCAACTAATGAAAAACTGTTTTTT. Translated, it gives CASSLIGAATNEKLFF.

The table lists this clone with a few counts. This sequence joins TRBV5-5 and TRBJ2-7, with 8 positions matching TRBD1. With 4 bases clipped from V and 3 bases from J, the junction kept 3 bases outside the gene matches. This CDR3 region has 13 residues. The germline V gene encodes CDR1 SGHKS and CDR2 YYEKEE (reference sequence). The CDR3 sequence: CASSVTGDYEQYF. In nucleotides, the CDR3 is TGTGCCAGCAGCGTGACAGGGGACTACGAGCAGTACTTC.

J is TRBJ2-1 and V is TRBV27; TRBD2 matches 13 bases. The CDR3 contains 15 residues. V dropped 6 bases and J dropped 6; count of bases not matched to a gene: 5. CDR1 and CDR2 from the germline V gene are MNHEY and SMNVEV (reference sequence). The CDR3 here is CASSTLAGGPNEQFF. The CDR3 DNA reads TGTGCCAGCAGCACACTAGCGGGAGGGCCCAATGAGCAGTTCTTC.

The CDR3 coding sequence is TGTGCCAGCAGTTTTCGGCAGGGATCCGTCGAGCAGTACGTC. It encodes CASSFRQGSVEQYV. The rearrangement uses TRBV28 and TRBJ2-7; possibly TRBD1 for D (5 bases). V was trimmed by 3 bases and J by 6 bases, leaving 15 bases between them. Looked up from germline, CDR1 is MDHEN and CDR2 is SYDVKM. The CDR3 is 14 residues long.

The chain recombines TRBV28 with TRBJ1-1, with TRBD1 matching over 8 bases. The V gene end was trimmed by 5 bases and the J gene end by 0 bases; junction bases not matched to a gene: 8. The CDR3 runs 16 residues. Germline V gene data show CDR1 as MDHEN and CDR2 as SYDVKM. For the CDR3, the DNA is TGTGCCAGCAGTGGCAGGGGGCCGGAGCTGAACACTGAAGCTTTCTTT. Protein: CASSGRGPELNTEAFF.

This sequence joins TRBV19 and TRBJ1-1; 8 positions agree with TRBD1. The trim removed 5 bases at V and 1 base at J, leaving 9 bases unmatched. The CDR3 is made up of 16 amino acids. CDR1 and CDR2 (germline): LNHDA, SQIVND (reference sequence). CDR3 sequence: CASSAKTGAANTEAFF. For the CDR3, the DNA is TGTGCCAGTAGTGCCAAGACAGGGGCTGCGAACACTGAAGCTTTCTTT.

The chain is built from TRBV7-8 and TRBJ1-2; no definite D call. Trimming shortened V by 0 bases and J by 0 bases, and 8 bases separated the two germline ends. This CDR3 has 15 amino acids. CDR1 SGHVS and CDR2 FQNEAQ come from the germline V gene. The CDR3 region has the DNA TGTGCCAGCAGCTTAGCCGGTAGAGCTAACTATGGCTACACCTTC. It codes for CASSLAGRANYGYTF.

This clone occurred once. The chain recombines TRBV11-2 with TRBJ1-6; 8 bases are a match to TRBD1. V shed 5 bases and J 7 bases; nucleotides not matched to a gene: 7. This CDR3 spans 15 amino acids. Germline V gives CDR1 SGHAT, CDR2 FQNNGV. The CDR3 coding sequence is TGTGCCAGCAGCCCCAGGGACAGGCCGAATTCACCCCTCCACTTT. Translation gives CASSPRDRPNSPLHF.

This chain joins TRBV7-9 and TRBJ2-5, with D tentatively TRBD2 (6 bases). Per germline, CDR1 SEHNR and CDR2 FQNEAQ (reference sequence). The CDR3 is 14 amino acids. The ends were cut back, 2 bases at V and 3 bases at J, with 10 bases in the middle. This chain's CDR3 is CASSLFEREETQYF. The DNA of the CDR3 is TGTGCCAGCAGCTTATTCGAGCGGGAAGAGACCCAGTACTTC. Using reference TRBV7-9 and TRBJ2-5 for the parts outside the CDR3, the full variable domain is DTGVSQNPRHKITKRGQNVTFRCDPISEHNRLYWYRQTLGQGPEFLTYFQNEAQLEKSRLLSDRFSAERPKGSFSTLEIQRTEQGDSAMYLCASSLFEREETQYFGPGTRLLVL.

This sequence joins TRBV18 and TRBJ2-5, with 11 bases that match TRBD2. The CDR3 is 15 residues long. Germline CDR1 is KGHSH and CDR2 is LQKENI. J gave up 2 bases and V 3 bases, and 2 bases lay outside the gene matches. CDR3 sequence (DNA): TGTGCCAGCTCACCGACTAGCGGGAATCAAGAGACCCAGTACTTC. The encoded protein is CASSPTSGNQETQYF.

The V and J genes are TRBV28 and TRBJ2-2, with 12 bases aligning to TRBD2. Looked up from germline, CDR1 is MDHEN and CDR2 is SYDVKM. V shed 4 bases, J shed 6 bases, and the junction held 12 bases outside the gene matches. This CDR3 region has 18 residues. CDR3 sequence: CASSYLPPSGRAPGELFF. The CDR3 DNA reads TGTGCCAGCAGTTATCTTCCCCCTAGCGGGAGGGCCCCCGGGGAGCTGTTTTTT.

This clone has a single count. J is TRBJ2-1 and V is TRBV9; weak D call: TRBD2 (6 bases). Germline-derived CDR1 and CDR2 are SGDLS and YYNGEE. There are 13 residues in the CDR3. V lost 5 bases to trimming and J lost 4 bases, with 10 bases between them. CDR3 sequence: CASRGGLYNEQFF. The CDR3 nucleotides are TGTGCCAGCAGAGGAGGGCTTTACAATGAGCAGTTCTTC.

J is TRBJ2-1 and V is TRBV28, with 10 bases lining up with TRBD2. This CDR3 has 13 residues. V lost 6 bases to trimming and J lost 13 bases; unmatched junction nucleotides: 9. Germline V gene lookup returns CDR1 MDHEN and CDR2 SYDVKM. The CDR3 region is CASSRSGTSVQFF. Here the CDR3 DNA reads TGTGCCAGCAGCCGGTCGGGGACTAGCGTTCAGTTCTTC. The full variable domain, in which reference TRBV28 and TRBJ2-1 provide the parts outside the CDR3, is DVKVTQSSRYLVKRTGEKVFLECVQDMDHENMFWYRQDPGLGLRLIYFSYDVKMKEKGDIPEGYSVSREKKERFSLILESASTNQTSMYLCASSRSGTSVQFFGPGTRLTVL.

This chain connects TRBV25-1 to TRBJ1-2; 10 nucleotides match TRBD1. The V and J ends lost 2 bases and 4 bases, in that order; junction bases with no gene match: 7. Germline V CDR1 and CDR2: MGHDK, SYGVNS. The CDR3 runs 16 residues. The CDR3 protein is CASSETTGQGLYGYTF. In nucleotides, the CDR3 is TGTGCCAGCAGTGAAACAACGGGACAGGGGCTCTATGGCTACACCTTC.

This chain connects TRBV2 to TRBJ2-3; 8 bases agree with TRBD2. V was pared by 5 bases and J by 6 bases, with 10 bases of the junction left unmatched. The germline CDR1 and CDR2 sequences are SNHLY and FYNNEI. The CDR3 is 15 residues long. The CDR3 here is CASSWTSPQWDTQYF. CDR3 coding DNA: TGTGCCAGCAGTTGGACTAGCCCTCAGTGGGATACGCAGTATTTT.

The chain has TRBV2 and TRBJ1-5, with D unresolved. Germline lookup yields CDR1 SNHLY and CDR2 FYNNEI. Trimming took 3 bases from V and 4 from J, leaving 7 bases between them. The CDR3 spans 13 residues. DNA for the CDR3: TGTGCCAGCAGTGAGGGCAGGAATCAGCCCCAGCATTTT. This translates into CASSEGRNQPQHF.

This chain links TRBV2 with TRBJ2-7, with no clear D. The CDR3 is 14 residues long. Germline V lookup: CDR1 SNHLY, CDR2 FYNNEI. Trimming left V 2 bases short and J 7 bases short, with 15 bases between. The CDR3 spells CASSEIWPPREQYV. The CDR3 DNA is TGTGCCAGCAGTGAAATATGGCCCCCGCGGGAGCAGTACGTC.

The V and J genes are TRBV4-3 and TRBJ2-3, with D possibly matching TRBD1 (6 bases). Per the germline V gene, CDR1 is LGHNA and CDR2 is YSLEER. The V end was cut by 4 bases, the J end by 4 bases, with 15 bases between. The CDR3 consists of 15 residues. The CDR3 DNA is TGCGCCAGCAGCCGCGGATTAACAGGGTCAGATACGCAGTATTTT. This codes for CASSRGLTGSDTQYF.

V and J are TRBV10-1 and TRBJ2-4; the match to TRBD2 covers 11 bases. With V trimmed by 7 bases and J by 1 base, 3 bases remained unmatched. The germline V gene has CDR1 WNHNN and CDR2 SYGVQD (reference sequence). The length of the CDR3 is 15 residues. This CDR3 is CASISGRGAKNIQYF. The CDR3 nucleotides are TGCGCCAGCATTAGCGGGAGGGGGGCCAAAAACATTCAGTACTTC.